This T cell receptor beta chain derives from a study of shared T cell receptors in the human thymus. The CDR3 length is 14 residues. Unmatched junction bases numbered 9, after V lost 6 bases and J lost 4 bases. CDR1 and CDR2 (germline): WSHSY, SAAADI. The repertoire was sequenced with immunoSEQ multiplex PCR; TCRdb's copy has only in-frame clones and lacks some. The table shows just under 550,000 clones, with approximately 80% occurring only once. A further study also used this sample, focusing on human thymus T cells.

The source material was thymocytes. The receptor comes from a boy in the first two years of life with a congenital heart defect. This chain connects TRBV10-2 to TRBJ2-7, with 7 bases aligning to TRBD1. The CDR3 spells CASRTGTAEYEQYF. CDR3 coding DNA: TGCGCCAGCAGGACCGGGACAGCCGAATACGAGCAGTACTTC.